This entry concerns a single TCR beta chain. Its matching antigen is unknown. The primer mix had 60 Vbeta and 13 Jbeta primers. The repertoire was sequenced with immunoSEQ multiplex PCR; TCRdb's copy has only in-frame clones and lacks some. Of roughly 100,000 clones in the sample, roughly 79% were seen once. CDR1 is SGHTA and CDR2 is FQGNSA in the germline V gene. The CDR3 spans 13 residues. V was pared by 5 bases and J by 4 bases, with 5 bases of the junction left unmatched. This specimen belongs to a study of cytomegalovirus exposure and HLA in healthy donors. Findings of the study overall: The authors confirmed in vitro that three CMV-associated chains were specific for CMV antigens.

The source of this sequence is a woman aged 40 to 50 in good health and CMV-seronegative. The chain is built from TRBV7-2 and TRBJ2-7; 7 bases align to TRBD1. The sample was PBMCs. In DNA, the CDR3 is TGTGCCAGCAGCCCGGGACAGCTATACGAGCAGTACTTC. This encodes CASSPGQLYEQYF.